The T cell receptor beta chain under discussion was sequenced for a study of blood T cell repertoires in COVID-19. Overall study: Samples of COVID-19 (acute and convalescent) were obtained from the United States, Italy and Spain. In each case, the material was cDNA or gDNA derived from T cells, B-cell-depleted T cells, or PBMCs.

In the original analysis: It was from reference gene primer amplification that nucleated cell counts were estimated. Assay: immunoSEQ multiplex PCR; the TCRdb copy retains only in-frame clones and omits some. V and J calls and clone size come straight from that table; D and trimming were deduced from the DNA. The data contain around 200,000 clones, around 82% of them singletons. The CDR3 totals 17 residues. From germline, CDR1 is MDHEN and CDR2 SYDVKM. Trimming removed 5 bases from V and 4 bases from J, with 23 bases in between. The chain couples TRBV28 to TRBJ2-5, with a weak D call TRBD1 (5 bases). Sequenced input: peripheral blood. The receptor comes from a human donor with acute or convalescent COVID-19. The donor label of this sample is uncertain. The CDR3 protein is CASSISGFAPTRETQYF. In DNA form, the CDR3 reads TGTGCCAGCAGTATCTCAGGGTTTGCCCCAACAAGAGAGACCCAGTACTTC. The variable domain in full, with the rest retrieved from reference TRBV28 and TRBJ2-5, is DVKVTQSSRYLVKRTGEKVFLECVQDMDHENMFWYRQDPGLGLRLIYFSYDVKMKEKGDIPEGYSVSREKKERFSLILESASTNQTSMYLCASSISGFAPTRETQYFGPGTRLLVL.